What follows are 23 T cell receptor beta chains derived from one specimen sequenced in a study of cytomegalovirus exposure and HLA in healthy donors. Use of 60 Vbeta and 13 Jbeta primers characterized the PCR. The assay was immunoSEQ multiplex PCR, and TCRdb's table has in-frame clones only and misses some. Of some 130,000 clones listed, roughly 80% are singletons. What was sequenced was PBMCs. These receptors were taken from a man aged 25 to 45 in good health and CMV-seronegative.

The chain uses TRBV5-1 and TRBJ2-4; tentative D call: TRBD2 (6 bases). Germline lookup yields CDR1 SGHRS and CDR2 YFSETQ. Trimming stripped 1 base from V and 1 base from J, with 12 bases between. CDR3 length: 16 amino acids. CDR3 loop: CASSLFPGDAKNIQYF. The DNA of the CDR3 is TGCGCCAGCAGCTTGTTTCCGGGGGACGCCAAAAACATTCAGTACTTC.

This rearrangement joins TRBV5-1 to TRBJ2-7; a weak D match, TRBD2 (5 bases). V lost 1 base and J lost 2, with 13 bases in between. The CDR3 has 15 residues. Germline loops: CDR1 SGHRS, CDR2 YFSETQ. For the CDR3, the DNA is TGCGCCAGCAGCTTGTATCTGGCGGGCACCTACGAGCAGTACTTC. Protein: CASSLYLAGTYEQYF.

The gene calls are TRBV4-2 and TRBJ2-4; the D gene is possibly TRBD2 (5 bases). The CDR3 covers 16 residues. Per the germline V gene, CDR1 is LGHNA and CDR2 is YNFKEQ. Trimming shortened V by 3 bases and J by 0 bases, and 12 bases separated the two germline ends. The CDR3 sequence: CASSQNSGLAKNIQYF. The CDR3 nucleotides are TGTGCCAGCAGCCAGAACAGCGGACTAGCCAAAAACATTCAGTACTTC.

The CDR3 DNA follows: TGCGCCAGCAGTCCCCCGGGACAGGGAGGTAGCCCTGAAGCTTTCTTT. Translating it yields CASSPPGQGGSPEAFF. The J gene is TRBJ1-1, the V gene TRBV10-2; 9 bases are a match to TRBD1. The V gene's germline CDR1 is WSHSY and CDR2 SAAADI. V dropped 5 bases and J dropped 6; count of bases not matched to a gene: 13. CDR3 length equals 16 residues.

The chain recombines TRBV9 with TRBJ2-5, with TRBD1 matching over 7 bases. The assigned J gene may be wrong: the sequence end matches TRBJ2-7 better. In germline, CDR1 is SGDLS, CDR2 YYNGEE. The CDR3 sequence is 14 residues long. CDR3 in DNA: TGTGCCAGCAGCGTCGGGACAGCCTTCTACGAGCAGTACTTC. It is translated as CASSVGTAFYEQYF.

The V call is TRBV19, the J call TRBJ2-5; D is perhaps TRBD1 (7 bases). CDR3 size: 16 residues. Germline loops: CDR1 LNHDA, CDR2 SQIVND (reference sequence). Trimming pared 8 bases from V and 5 bases from J, leaving 24 bases between. CDR3 region: CASAYWRGPGGETQYF. The CDR3 bases are TGTGCCAGTGCCTATTGGAGGGGGCCAGGAGGGGAGACCCAGTACTTC.

This clone has a count of ten or more. Written as DNA, the CDR3 is TGCGCCAGCAGCTCCTACCTGGGCAGGGCGGCAGATACGCAGTATTTT. Translating it yields CASSSYLGRAADTQYF. The chain employs TRBV5-1 and TRBJ2-3; D is perhaps TRBD1 (5 bases). Germline assignment: CDR1 SGHRS and CDR2 YFSETQ. The CDR3 extends over 16 amino acids. V lost 3 bases to trimming and J lost 4 bases, with 18 bases between them.

The chain combines TRBV29-1 with TRBJ2-3; 8 bases align to TRBD1. CDR1 is SQVTM, CDR2 ANQGSEA, per germline. This CDR3 is 14 amino acids long. Trimming removed 2 bases from V and 8 bases from J; junction bases left unmatched: 9. CDR3 sequence reads: CSVESGQVGATQYF. CDR3 sequence (DNA): TGCAGCGTTGAATCGGGACAGGTAGGAGCTACGCAGTATTTT.

This clone turned up a few times. The chain combines TRBV6-5 with TRBJ1-5, with D possibly matching TRBD1 (6 bases). The V end was cut by 7 bases, the J end by 5 bases, with 15 bases between. The CDR3 runs to 14 residues. Germline CDR1 MNHEY, CDR2 SVGAGI. The CDR3 DNA reads as TGTGCCAGCAATAACCGGGACACCCATCAGCCCCAGCATTTT. Translating it yields CASNNRDTHQPQHF.

V gene TRBV28 combines with J gene TRBJ1-1; 8 nucleotides align to TRBD1. The junction had 7 bases not matched to a gene; V was cut back by 4 bases and J by 3 bases. This CDR3 is 15 amino acids long. From germline, CDR1 is MDHEN and CDR2 SYDVKM. The CDR3 DNA reads TGTGCCAGCAGTTACAGGGGGAAGGCACACACTGAAGCTTTCTTT. It codes for CASSYRGKAHTEAFF.

The chain carries TRBV25-1 and TRBJ2-3; the match to TRBD2 covers 10 bases. The CDR3 covers 16 residues. The V segment lost 5 bases and the J segment 4 bases; nucleotides outside the gene matches: 9. Germline loops: CDR1 MGHDK, CDR2 SYGVNS. This chain's CDR3 is CASSQNRLAGADTQYF. The CDR3 DNA sequence: TGTGCCAGCAGTCAAAACCGGCTAGCGGGAGCAGATACGCAGTATTTT.

V usage is TRBV7-2 and J usage is TRBJ2-3, with 9 bases matching TRBD2. This CDR3 has 16 residues. Germline lookup yields CDR1 SGHTA and CDR2 FQGNSA. Trimming removed 5 bases from V and 4 bases from J; junction bases left unmatched: 10. The chain's CDR3 is CASSLQTSGGADTQYF. The CDR3 DNA reads as TGTGCCAGCAGCCTCCAGACTAGCGGAGGGGCAGATACGCAGTATTTT.

The V gene is TRBV7-9, the J gene TRBJ2-5, with a tentative D call TRBD2 (6 bases). Between the trimmed V and J ends, which lost 4 bases and 11 bases, there was a span of 17 bases. Looked up from germline, CDR1 is SEHNR and CDR2 is FQNEAQ (reference sequence). CDR3 length equals 13 residues. CDR3 nucleotides: TGTGCCAGCAGCTCGCCCGGGGGATGGGAGCAGTACTTC. Translated: CASSSPGGWEQYF.

The chain links TRBV7-2 to TRBJ2-3; 8 bases fit TRBD2. Trimming removed 3 bases from V and 5 bases from J; junction bases left unmatched: 1. This CDR3 has 13 amino acids. Germline CDR1 reads SGHTA; CDR2 reads FQGNSA. CDR3 bases: TGTGCCAGCAGCTTTAGCGGGATAGATACGCAGTATTTT. This gives the protein CASSFSGIDTQYF.

V gene TRBV6-5 combines with J gene TRBJ2-7, with 8 bases identical to TRBD2. V shed 4 bases, J shed 2 bases, and the junction held 4 bases outside the gene matches. The CDR3 contains 14 residues. Germline CDR1 and CDR2: MNHEY and SVGAGI. This CDR3 is CASSWTSPTYEQYF. CDR3 in DNA: TGTGCCAGCAGTTGGACTAGCCCGACCTACGAGCAGTACTTC.

V is TRBV5-4 and J is TRBJ2-1; perhaps TRBD1 as D (5 bases). V gave up 5 bases and J gave up 5 bases, with 8 bases separating them. Germline V lookup: CDR1 SGHNT, CDR2 YYREEE (reference sequence). This CDR3 contains 12 residues. This CDR3 reads CASRQDNNEQFF. The DNA of the CDR3 is TGTGCCAGCAGGCAGGACAACAATGAGCAGTTCTTC.

V gene TRBV2 combines with J gene TRBJ2-1; TRBD1 might be the D (5 bases). The CDR3 has 14 residues. The V end lost 11 bases, the J end lost 4 bases, and 18 bases lay between the germline ends. The germline V gene has CDR1 SNHLY and CDR2 FYNNEI. DNA for the CDR3: TGTGCCGGCCCTCGGCAGGGAACTTACAATGAGCAGTTCTTC. Its protein product is CAGPRQGTYNEQFF.

J is TRBJ1-2 and V is TRBV29-1; 8 bases are shared with TRBD1. The V and J ends lost 7 bases and 4 bases, in that order; junction bases with no gene match: 11. The CDR3 loop spans 14 amino acids. Looked up from germline, CDR1 is SQVTM and CDR2 is ANQGSEA. CDR3 coding DNA: TGCAGCGCCCTTCGGACAGGGAGTCGCTATGGCTACACCTTC. Residues: CSALRTGSRYGYTF.

This clone appeared a single time. The rearrangement links TRBV7-2 to TRBJ1-2; 7 nucleotides line up with TRBD1. Germline CDR1 and CDR2: SGHTA and FQGNSA. The V gene end was trimmed by 4 bases and the J gene end by 2 bases; junction bases not matched to a gene: 10. The CDR3 loop spans 16 amino acids. CDR3 nucleotide sequence: TGTGCCAGCAGCTGGGCGGCGGAGGGGGCGAACTATGGCTACACCTTC. Translated: CASSWAAEGANYGYTF. The full variable domain, completed using reference TRBV7-2 and TRBJ1-2, is GAGVSQSPSNKVTEKGKDVELRCDPISGHTALYWYRQSLGQGLEFLIYFQGNSAPDKSGLPSDRFSAERTGGSVSTLTIQRTQQEDSAVYLCASSWAAEGANYGYTFGSGTRLTVV.

The CDR3 nucleotides read TGTGCCAGCAGTCCGGGACAGGGGTCCGGGGCCAACGTCCTGACTTTC. Its translation is CASSPGQGSGANVLTF. The V gene is TRBV27, the J gene TRBJ2-6, with 10 bases lining up with TRBD1. This CDR3 is 16 amino acids long. Germline loops: CDR1 MNHEY, CDR2 SMNVEV (reference sequence). The V gene end was trimmed by 5 bases and the J gene end by 4 bases; junction bases not matched to a gene: 5.

The chain couples TRBV30 to TRBJ2-7; D gene unclear. Trimming left V 1 base short and J 7 bases short, with 8 bases between. The germline gives CDR1 GTSNPN, CDR2 SVGIG (reference sequence). This CDR3 spans 11 amino acids. CDR3 residues: CAWSAGGEQYF. CDR3 coding DNA: TGTGCCTGGAGTGCCGGCGGTGAGCAGTACTTC.

The V and J genes are TRBV19 and TRBJ2-7; maybe TRBD2 (5 bases). This CDR3 has 15 residues. V lost 5 bases to trimming and J lost 2 bases, with 16 bases between them. Germline V gives CDR1 LNHDA, CDR2 SQIVND (reference sequence). CDR3 protein: CASSVDRIGAYEQYF. The CDR3 DNA sequence: TGTGCCAGTAGTGTGGACCGGATCGGGGCCTACGAGCAGTACTTC.

This clone was recorded only once. This sequence joins TRBV19 and TRBJ1-1, with D maybe TRBD1 (5 bases). Trimming removed 6 bases at V and 1 base at J, with 15 bases between. CDR3 length equals 15 residues. CDR1 is LNHDA, CDR2 SQIVND, per germline (reference sequence). The CDR3 protein is CASSPGGGENTEAFF. For the CDR3, the DNA is TGTGCCAGTAGCCCGGGCGGAGGGGAGAACACTGAAGCTTTCTTT.